A single sample is the source of the 19 T cell receptor beta chains below, sequenced in a study of metastatic and nonmetastatic thyroid tumors. TCRdb re-called the PCR reads through MiXCR. The data contain about 52,000 clones, over 15% of them singletons. Treatment of any kind had been given to no patient before thyroid surgery. Input material: blood. The receptors originated from a female donor with papillary thyroid cancer or a benign thyroid nodule (not recorded which). Some clones in this sample may be carry-over from other donors' samples.

At least ten counts were recorded for this clone. The chain joins TRBV27 to TRBJ2-1, with 9 bases fitting TRBD1. Germline V lookup: CDR1 MNHEY, CDR2 SMNVEV (reference sequence). The CDR3 runs to 15 residues. V trimming: 2 bases; J trimming: 2 bases; junction bases outside the gene matches: 1. CDR3 nucleotide sequence: TGTGCCAGCAGTTTAGGACAGGGGCCCTACAATGAGCAGTTCTTC. Translating it yields CASSLGQGPYNEQFF.

This clone is judged medium-sized (0.01 to 0.1%). The genes are TRBV6-1 and TRBJ1-1; D is ambiguous. Trimming pared 3 bases from V and 1 base from J, leaving 6 bases between. Looked up from germline, CDR1 is MNHNS and CDR2 is SASEGT. CDR3 length: 13 residues. For the CDR3, the DNA is TGTGCCAGCAGTGATCGAGGGAACACTGAAGCTTTCTTT. Its protein product is CASSDRGNTEAFF.

This clone was detected ten times or more. The rearrangement uses TRBV6-1 and TRBJ2-2; the D gene is possibly TRBD2 (6 bases). Trimming removed 8 bases from V and 4 bases from J, with 11 bases in between. The CDR3 has 13 amino acids. Germline V gives CDR1 MNHNS, CDR2 SASEGT. The CDR3 bases are TGTGCCAGCCGGGGGAGTGCCACCGGGGAGCTGTTTTTT. Encoded protein: CASRGSATGELFF.

This clone was seen more than once but under ten times. The chain employs TRBV5-4 and TRBJ1-1, with TRBD1 matching 7 bases. Looked up from germline, CDR1 is SGHNT and CDR2 is YYREEE (reference sequence). This CDR3 is built from 13 residues. CDR3 in DNA: TGTGCGACACAGGGACAGACGAACACTGAAGCTTTCTTT. Translated: CATQGQTNTEAFF.

The count of this clone is one. The chain couples TRBV5-4 to TRBJ2-6, with D possibly matching TRBD1 (5 bases). Trimming took 4 bases from V and 2 from J, leaving 19 bases between them. Looked up from germline, CDR1 is SGHNT and CDR2 is YYREEE (reference sequence). This CDR3 is 18 amino acids long. The CDR3 DNA sequence: TGTGCCAGCAGCGTGACAGCCTCCCCGCCAACTGGGGCCAACGTCCTGACTTTC. Residues: CASSVTASPPTGANVLTF.

To note about this clone: A much larger clone sits a single nucleotide away, making a read error possible. The rearrangement uses TRBV5-1 and TRBJ2-5; 7 positions agree with TRBD2. The CDR3 is made up of 15 amino acids. Per germline, CDR1 SGHRS and CDR2 YFSETQ. CDR3 in amino acids: CASSLVAGQEDTQYF. DNA for the CDR3: TGCGCCAGCAGCTTGGTAGCGGGCCAGGAAGATACCCAGTACTTC.

The sample holds many counts of this clone. The genes are TRBV6-4 and TRBJ2-1; TRBD2 matches at 10 bases. Unmatched junction bases numbered 8, after V lost 3 bases and J lost 6 bases. Germline V gene lookup returns CDR1 MRHNA and CDR2 SNTAGT. This CDR3 is built from 16 residues. CDR3 sequence reads: CASSDGAASGSNEQFF. Written as DNA, the CDR3 is TGTGCCAGCAGTGATGGTGCGGCTAGCGGGAGCAATGAGCAGTTCTTC.

The sample holds many counts of this clone. With a much larger clone just one base away, this may be a read error. The sample holds other DNA sequences that translate to the same CDR3. The chain combines TRBV12-3 or TRBV12-4 with TRBJ1-1, with D perhaps matching TRBD1 (6 bases). The CDR3 runs to 14 residues. CDR3 residues: CASRDRTMNTEAFF. The DNA for the CDR3 is TGTGCCAGCAGGGACAGAACCATGAACACTGAGGCTTTCTTT.

This clone was seen many times. J is TRBJ2-3 and V is TRBV6-1; 12 nucleotides match TRBD2. CDR1 and CDR2 (germline): MNHNS, SASEGT. V was pared by 5 bases and J by 2 bases, with 11 bases of the junction left unmatched. The CDR3 runs to 18 residues. The CDR3 DNA sequence: TGTGCCAGCAGTCAAGGGACTAGCGGGCGTGGGTACACAGATACGCAGTATTTT. This codes for CASSQGTSGRGYTDTQYF.

This clone was detected many times. The rearrangement uses TRBV7-3 and TRBJ2-1, with 14 bases fitting TRBD2. The V gene's germline CDR1 is SGHTA and CDR2 FQGTGA. V lost 5 bases, J lost 8 bases, and 5 bases stayed unmatched. This CDR3 contains 15 residues. CDR3 in amino acids: CASSPGLAGVHEQFF. For the CDR3, the DNA is TGTGCCAGCAGCCCGGGACTAGCGGGAGTACATGAGCAGTTCTTC.

The chain employs TRBV5-1 and TRBJ2-7; D is ambiguous. Germline-derived CDR1 and CDR2 are SGHRS and YFSETQ. This CDR3 region has 13 residues. The V end lost 0 bases, the J end lost 3 bases, and 7 bases lay between the germline ends. The CDR3 DNA is TGCGCCAGCAGCTTGGAAGTCGACTACGAGCAGTACTTC. Its translation is CASSLEVDYEQYF.

This clone was observed at least ten times. This sequence joins TRBV30 and TRBJ2-2; either TRBD1 or TRBD2 may fit D (6 bases each). V was shortened by 2 bases and J by 4 bases, with 17 bases between the two germline ends. The CDR3 is 16 amino acids. The germline CDR1 and CDR2 sequences are GTSNPN and SVGIG (reference sequence). The CDR3 here is CAWSPRWGAGTGELFF. The CDR3 DNA sequence: TGTGCCTGGAGTCCCCGATGGGGGGCAGGCACCGGGGAGCTGTTTTTT. Variable domain in full (rest from reference TRBV30 and TRBJ2-2): SQTIHQWPATLVQPVGSPLSLECTVEGTSNPNLYWYRQAAGRGLQLLFYSVGIGQISSEVPQNLSASRPQDRQFILSSKKLLLSDSGFYLCAWSPRWGAGTGELFFGEGSRLTVL.

This clone was recorded at least ten times. The chain has TRBV4-1 and TRBJ2-1; a weak D match, TRBD1 (6 bases). Trimming took 4 bases from V and 0 from J, leaving 13 bases between them. The CDR3 loop spans 16 amino acids. Germline loops: CDR1 MGHRA, CDR2 YSYEKL. CDR3 bases: TGCGCCAGCAGCCGCCCGGGACAACTCTCCTACAATGAGCAGTTCTTC. Its translation is CASSRPGQLSYNEQFF.

This clone was counted ten times or more. This chain connects TRBV6-5 to TRBJ2-1; 9 positions match TRBD2. The germline V gene has CDR1 MNHEY and CDR2 SVGAGI. CDR3 length: 18 amino acids. Trimming cost V 6 bases and J 0 bases; bases outside gene matches: 12. The CDR3 DNA follows: TGTGCCAGCAGCCGCGGGACTAGCTTCCGGAGCTCCTACAATGAGCAGTTCTTC. Translated, it gives CASSRGTSFRSSYNEQFF.

This clone was detected a few times. This chain connects TRBV30 to TRBJ1-2; D might be TRBD1 (6 bases). Germline CDR1 and CDR2: GTSNPN and SVGIG (reference sequence). Trimming took 5 bases from V and 8 from J, leaving 15 bases between them. CDR3 length: 12 residues. The CDR3 reads CAWGGARWGYTF. The CDR3 bases are TGTGCCTGGGGGGGGGCAAGGTGGGGCTACACCTTC.

Many counts were recorded for this clone. The chain uses TRBV24-1 and TRBJ2-5; D gene uncertain. V gave up 9 bases and J gave up 1 base, with 8 bases separating them. This CDR3 spans 12 amino acids. The V gene's germline CDR1 is KGHDR and CDR2 SFDVKD. The CDR3 DNA reads as TGTGCCACCTCTCGCTCCCAAGAGACCCAGTACTTC. Translated, it gives CATSRSQETQYF.

This clone was detected ten times or more. V usage is TRBV4-2 and J usage is TRBJ2-7, with 10 bases aligning to TRBD2. The CDR3 spans 15 residues. J gave up 1 base and V 2 bases, and 2 bases lay outside the gene matches. CDR1 is LGHNA, CDR2 YNFKEQ, per germline. DNA of the CDR3: TGTGCCAGCAGCCAACCTAGCGGGGGTTCCTACGAGCAGTACTTC. Its protein is CASSQPSGGSYEQYF.

This clone occurred many times. V usage is TRBV27 and J usage is TRBJ1-5; D perhaps matches TRBD1 (6 bases). The CDR3 length is 14 residues. V gave up 6 bases and J gave up 2 bases, with 11 bases separating them. Germline V CDR1 and CDR2: MNHEY, SMNVEV (reference sequence). The CDR3 loop is CASRPDRRNQPQHF. In nucleotides, the CDR3 is TGTGCCAGCAGACCCGACAGGCGCAATCAGCCCCAGCATTTT.

This clone was counted many times. The chain recombines TRBV7-9 with TRBJ1-1, with a tentative D call TRBD1 (5 bases). V lost 1 base, J lost 1 base, and 7 bases lay in between. Per the germline V gene, CDR1 is SEHNR and CDR2 is FQNEAQ (reference sequence). The CDR3 sequence is 14 residues long. The CDR3 region has the DNA TGTGCCAGCAGCTTAGTACAGGAGAACACTGAAGCTTTCTTT. Translation gives CASSLVQENTEAFF. Full variable domain (rest looked up from reference TRBV7-9 and TRBJ1-1): DTGVSQNPRHKITKRGQNVTFRCDPISEHNRLYWYRQTLGQGPEFLTYFQNEAQLEKSRLLSDRFSAERPKGSFSTLEIQRTEQGDSAMYLCASSLVQENTEAFFGQGTRLTVV.